The present T cell receptor (beta chain) was sequenced within a study of OX40 agonist ivuxolimab in advanced cancers. Measured with immunoSEQ multiplex PCR; TCRdb has only the in-frame clones, and not every one. The sample lists more than 70,000 clones, roughly four fifths seen once, with 4.5% to 6% in the top ten. V dropped 5 bases and J dropped 0 bases, with 13 bases sitting between them. The CDR3 contains 15 residues. Germline V gene data show CDR1 as MDHEN and CDR2 as SYDVKM. The specimen comprised CD4+ or CD8+ T cells sorted from blood, sampled in a trial of the OX40 agonist ivuxolimab. The V call is TRBV28, the J call TRBJ1-2, with TRBD1 as a possible D gene (6 bases). This TCR was recovered from an adult with an advanced solid tumor such as melanoma, head and neck, liver or kidney cancer. The CDR3 region is CASSQGGRTNYGYTF. CDR3 nucleotide sequence: TGTGCCAGCAGTCAAGGGGGAAGAACTAACTATGGCTACACCTTC.